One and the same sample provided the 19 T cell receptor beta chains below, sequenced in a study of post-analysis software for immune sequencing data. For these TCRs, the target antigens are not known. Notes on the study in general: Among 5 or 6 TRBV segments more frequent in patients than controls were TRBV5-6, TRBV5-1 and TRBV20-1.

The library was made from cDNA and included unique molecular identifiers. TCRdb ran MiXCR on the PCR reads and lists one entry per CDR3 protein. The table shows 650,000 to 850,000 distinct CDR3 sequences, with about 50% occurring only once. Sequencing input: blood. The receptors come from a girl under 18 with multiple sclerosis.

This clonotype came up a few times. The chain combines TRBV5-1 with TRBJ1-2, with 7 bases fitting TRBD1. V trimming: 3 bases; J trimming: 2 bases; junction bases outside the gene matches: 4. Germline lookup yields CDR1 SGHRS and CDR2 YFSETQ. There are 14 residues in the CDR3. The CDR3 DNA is TGCGCCAGCAGCTGGACGACAGGGAACTATGGCTACACCTTC. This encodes CASSWTTGNYGYTF.

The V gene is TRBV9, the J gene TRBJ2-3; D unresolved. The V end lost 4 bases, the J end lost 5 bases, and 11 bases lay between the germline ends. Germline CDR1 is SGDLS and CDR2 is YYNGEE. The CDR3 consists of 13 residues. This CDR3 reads CASSLNPGDTQYF. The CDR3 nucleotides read TGTGCCAGCAGCCTCAACCCAGGAGATACGCAGTATTTT.

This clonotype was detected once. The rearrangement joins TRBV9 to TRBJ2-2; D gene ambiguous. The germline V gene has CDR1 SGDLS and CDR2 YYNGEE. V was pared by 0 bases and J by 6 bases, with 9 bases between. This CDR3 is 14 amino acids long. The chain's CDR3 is CASSVALGSGELFF. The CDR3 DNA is TGTGCCAGCAGCGTAGCTTTGGGGTCCGGGGAGCTGTTTTTT.

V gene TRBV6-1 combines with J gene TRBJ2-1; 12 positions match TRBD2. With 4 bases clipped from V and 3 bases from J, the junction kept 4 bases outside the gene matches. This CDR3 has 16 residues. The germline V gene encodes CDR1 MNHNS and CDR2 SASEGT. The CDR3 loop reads CASSALAGGVYNEQFF. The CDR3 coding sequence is TGTGCCAGCAGTGCCCTAGCGGGGGGGGTCTACAATGAGCAGTTCTTC.

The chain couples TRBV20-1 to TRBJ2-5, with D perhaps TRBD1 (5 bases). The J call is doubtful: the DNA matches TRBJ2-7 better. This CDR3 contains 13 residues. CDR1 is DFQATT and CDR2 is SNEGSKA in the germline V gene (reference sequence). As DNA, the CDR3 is TGCAGTGCTAGAGATCAGCAGGGCACCGAGCAGTACTTC. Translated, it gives CSARDQQGTEQYF.

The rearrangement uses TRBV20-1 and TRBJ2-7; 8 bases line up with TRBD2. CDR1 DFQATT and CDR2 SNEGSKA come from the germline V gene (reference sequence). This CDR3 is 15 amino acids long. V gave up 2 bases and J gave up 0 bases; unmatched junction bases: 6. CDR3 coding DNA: TGCAGTGCTAGAAGCGGGAGTGGAGGCTCCTACGAGCAGTACTTC. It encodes CSARSGSGGSYEQYF.

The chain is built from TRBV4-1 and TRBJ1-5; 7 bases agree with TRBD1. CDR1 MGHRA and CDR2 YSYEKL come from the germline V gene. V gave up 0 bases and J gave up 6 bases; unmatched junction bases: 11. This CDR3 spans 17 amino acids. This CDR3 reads CASSQDWGGQVGQPQHF. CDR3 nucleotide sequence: TGCGCCAGCAGCCAAGATTGGGGTGGACAGGTGGGTCAGCCCCAGCATTTT.

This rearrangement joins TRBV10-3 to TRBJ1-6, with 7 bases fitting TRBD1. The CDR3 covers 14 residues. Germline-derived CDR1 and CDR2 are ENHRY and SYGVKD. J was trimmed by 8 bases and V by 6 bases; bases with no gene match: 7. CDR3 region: CAISAQGEDSPLHF. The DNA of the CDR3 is TGTGCCATCAGCGCCCAGGGGGAGGATTCACCCCTCCACTTT.

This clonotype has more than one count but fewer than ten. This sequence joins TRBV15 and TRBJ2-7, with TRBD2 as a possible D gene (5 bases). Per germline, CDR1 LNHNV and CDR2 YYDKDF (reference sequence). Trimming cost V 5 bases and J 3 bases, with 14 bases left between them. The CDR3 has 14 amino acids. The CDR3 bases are TGTGCCACCAGCCGGGCTTTGGGGAGCTACGAGCAGTACTTC. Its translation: CATSRALGSYEQYF.

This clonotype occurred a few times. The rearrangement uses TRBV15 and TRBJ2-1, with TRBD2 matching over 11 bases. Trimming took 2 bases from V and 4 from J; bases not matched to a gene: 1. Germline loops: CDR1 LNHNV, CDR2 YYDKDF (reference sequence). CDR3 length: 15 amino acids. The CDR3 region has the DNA TGTGCCACCAGCAGACGGACTAGCGGGTACAATGAGCAGTTCTTC. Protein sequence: CATSRRTSGYNEQFF.

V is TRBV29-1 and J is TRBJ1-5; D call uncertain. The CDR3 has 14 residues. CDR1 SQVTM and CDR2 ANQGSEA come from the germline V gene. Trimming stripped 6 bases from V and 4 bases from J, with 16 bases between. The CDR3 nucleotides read TGCAGCGTACCCAAGTTTGTAGAAAATCAGCCCCAGCATTTT. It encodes CSVPKFVENQPQHF.

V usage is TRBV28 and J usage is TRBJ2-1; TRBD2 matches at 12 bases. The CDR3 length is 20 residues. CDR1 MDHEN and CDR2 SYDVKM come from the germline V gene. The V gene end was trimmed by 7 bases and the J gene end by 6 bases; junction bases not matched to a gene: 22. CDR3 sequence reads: CASNPGRRQGTSGGINEQFF. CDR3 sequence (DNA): TGTGCCAGCAACCCTGGACGGAGACAGGGCACTAGCGGGGGGATCAATGAGCAGTTCTTC.

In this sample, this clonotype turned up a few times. The DNA of the CDR3 is TGCAGCGTTGGGGGGTTTAGCTCCTACGAGCAGTACTTC. This codes for CSVGGFSSYEQYF. The chain uses TRBV29-1 and TRBJ2-7; D may correspond to TRBD1 or TRBD2 (5 bases each). Germline V gene lookup returns CDR1 SQVTM and CDR2 ANQGSEA. V was pared by 4 bases and J by 0 bases, with 10 bases between. The CDR3 extends over 13 amino acids.

Written as DNA, the CDR3 is TGTGCCAGCATCCCCTGGACGGGACAGGACGAGTACGAGCAGTACTTC. Protein product: CASIPWTGQDEYEQYF. The genes are TRBV5-6 and TRBJ2-7, with 8 bases that match TRBD1. The ends lost 6 bases at V and 4 bases at J; junction bases unmatched: 15. The CDR3 runs to 16 residues. CDR1 and CDR2 (germline): SGHDT, YYEEEE.

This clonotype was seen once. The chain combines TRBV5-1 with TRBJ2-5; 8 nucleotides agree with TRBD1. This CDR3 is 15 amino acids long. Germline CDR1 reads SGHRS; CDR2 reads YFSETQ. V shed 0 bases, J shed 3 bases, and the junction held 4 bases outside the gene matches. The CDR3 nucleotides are TGCGCCAGCAGCTTGGGAGGACAGGGTAAAGAGACCCAGTACTTC. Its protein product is CASSLGGQGKETQYF. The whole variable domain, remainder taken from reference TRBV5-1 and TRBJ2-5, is KAGVTQTPRYLIKTRGQQVTLSCSPISGHRSVSWYQQTPGQGLQFLFEYFSETQRNKGNFPGRFSGRQFSNSRSEMNVSTLELGDSALYLCASSLGGQGKETQYFGPGTRLLVL.

CDR3 sequence: CATSDRTSGVADTQYF. As DNA, the CDR3 is TGTGCCACCAGTGATCGGACTAGCGGGGTCGCAGATACGCAGTATTTT. The chain employs TRBV24-1 and TRBJ2-3; the match to TRBD2 covers 12 bases. The CDR3 extends over 16 amino acids. CDR1 is KGHDR, CDR2 SFDVKD, per germline. Trimming took 3 bases from V and 4 from J; bases not matched to a gene: 4.

The CDR3 loop is CSAKTGLAKNIQYF. In nucleotides, the CDR3 is TGCAGTGCTAAAACGGGACTAGCCAAAAACATTCAGTACTTC. The chain recombines TRBV20-1 with TRBJ2-4, with D possibly TRBD2 on 6 matching bases. The germline V gene has CDR1 DFQATT and CDR2 SNEGSKA (reference sequence). V dropped 4 bases and J dropped 0 bases, with 10 bases sitting between them. CDR3 size: 14 residues.

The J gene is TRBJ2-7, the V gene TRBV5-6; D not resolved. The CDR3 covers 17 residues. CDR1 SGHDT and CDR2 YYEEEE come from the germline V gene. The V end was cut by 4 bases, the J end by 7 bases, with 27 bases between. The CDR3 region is CASSPGPQNDVRHEQYF. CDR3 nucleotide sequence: TGTGCCAGCAGCCCAGGCCCTCAGAATGACGTCCGCCATGAGCAGTACTTC.

For the CDR3, the DNA is TGTGCCAGCAGTGCCCCCCTTGTGTTCTTC. Amino acids: CASSAPLVFF. The chain carries TRBV2 and TRBJ2-1, with unresolved D. V dropped 4 bases and J dropped 15 bases, with 10 bases sitting between them. From germline, CDR1 is SNHLY and CDR2 FYNNEI. The CDR3 length is 10 residues.